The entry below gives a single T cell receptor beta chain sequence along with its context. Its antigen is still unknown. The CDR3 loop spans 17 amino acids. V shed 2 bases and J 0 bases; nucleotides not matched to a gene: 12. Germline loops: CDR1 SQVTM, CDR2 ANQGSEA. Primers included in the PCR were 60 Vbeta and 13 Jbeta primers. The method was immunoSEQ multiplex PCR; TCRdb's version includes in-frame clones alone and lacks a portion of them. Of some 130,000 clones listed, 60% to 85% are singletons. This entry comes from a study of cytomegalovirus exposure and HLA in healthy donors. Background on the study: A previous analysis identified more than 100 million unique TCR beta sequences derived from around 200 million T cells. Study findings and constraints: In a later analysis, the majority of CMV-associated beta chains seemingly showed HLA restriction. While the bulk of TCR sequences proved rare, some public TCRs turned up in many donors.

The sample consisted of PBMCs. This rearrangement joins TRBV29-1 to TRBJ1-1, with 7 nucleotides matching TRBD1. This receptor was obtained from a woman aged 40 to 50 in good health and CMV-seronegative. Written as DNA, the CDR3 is TGCAGCGTTGAACCTGGGACAGAGTACATCATGAACACTGAAGCTTTCTTT. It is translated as CSVEPGTEYIMNTEAFF. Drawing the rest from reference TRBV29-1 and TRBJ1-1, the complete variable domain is SAVISQKPSRDICQRGTSLTIQCQVDSQVTMMFWYRQQPGQSLTLIATANQGSEATYESGFVIDKFPISRPNLTFSTLTVSNMSPEDSSIYLCSVEPGTEYIMNTEAFFGQGTRLTVV.